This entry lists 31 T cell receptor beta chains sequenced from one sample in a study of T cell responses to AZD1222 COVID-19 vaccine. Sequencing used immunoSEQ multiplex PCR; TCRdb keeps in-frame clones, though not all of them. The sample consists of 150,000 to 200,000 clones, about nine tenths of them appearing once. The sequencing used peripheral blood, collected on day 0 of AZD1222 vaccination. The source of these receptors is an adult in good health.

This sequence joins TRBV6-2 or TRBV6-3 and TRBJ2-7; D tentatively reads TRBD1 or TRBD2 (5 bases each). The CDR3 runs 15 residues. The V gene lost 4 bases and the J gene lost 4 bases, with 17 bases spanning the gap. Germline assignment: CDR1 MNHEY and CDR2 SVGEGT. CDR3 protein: CASSSQPGRPYEQYF. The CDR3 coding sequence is TGTGCCAGCAGTTCTCAGCCGGGACGGCCATACGAGCAGTACTTC.

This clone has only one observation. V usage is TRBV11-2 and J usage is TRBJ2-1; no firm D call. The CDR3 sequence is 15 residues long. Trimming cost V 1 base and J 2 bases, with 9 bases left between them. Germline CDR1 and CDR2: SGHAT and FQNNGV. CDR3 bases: TGTGCCAGCAGCTTAGGAACCAACCCCTACAATGAGCAGTTCTTC. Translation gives CASSLGTNPYNEQFF.

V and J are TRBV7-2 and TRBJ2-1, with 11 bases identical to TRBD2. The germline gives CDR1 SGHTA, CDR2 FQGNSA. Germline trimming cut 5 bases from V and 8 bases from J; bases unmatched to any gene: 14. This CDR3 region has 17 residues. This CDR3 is CASSARASGGLGDEQFF. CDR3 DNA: TGTGCCAGCAGCGCGCGGGCTAGCGGGGGGTTAGGCGATGAGCAGTTCTTC.

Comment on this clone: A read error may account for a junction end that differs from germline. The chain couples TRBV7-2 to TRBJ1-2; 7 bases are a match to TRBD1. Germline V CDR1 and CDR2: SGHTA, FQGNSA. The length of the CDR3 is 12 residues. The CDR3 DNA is TGTGCCAGCAGCTTAATCAGTGAGGGGGCGGCCTTC. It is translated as CASSLISEGAAF.

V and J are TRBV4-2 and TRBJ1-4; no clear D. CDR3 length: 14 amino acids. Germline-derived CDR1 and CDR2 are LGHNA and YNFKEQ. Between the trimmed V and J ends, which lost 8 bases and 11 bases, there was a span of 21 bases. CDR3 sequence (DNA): TGTGCCAGCGACCAATCGTCACAAGGAGGGAAACTGTTTTTT. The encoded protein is CASDQSSQGGKLFF.

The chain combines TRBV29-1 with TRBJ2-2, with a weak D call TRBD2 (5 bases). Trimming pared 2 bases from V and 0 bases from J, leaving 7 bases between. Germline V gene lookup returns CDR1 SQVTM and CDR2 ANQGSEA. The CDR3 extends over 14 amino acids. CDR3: CSVERGTNTGELFF. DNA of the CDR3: TGCAGCGTTGAACGAGGGACGAACACCGGGGAGCTGTTTTTT.

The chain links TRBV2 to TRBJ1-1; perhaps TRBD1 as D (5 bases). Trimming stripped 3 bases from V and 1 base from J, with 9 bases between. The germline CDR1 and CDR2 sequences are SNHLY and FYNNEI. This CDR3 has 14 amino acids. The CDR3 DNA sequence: TGTGCCAGCAGTGAGCGGACACCGAACACTGAAGCTTTCTTT. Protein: CASSERTPNTEAFF.

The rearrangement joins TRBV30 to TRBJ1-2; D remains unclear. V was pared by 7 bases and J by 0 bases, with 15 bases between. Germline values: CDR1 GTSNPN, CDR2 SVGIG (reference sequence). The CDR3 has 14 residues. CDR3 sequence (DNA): TGTGCCTCTCTCCGCAGACCAGCTAACTATGGCTACACCTTC. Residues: CASLRRPANYGYTF.

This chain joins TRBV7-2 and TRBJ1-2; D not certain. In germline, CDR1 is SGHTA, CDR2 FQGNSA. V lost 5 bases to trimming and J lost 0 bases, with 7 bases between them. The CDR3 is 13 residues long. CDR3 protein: CASSLDTNYGYTF. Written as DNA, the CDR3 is TGTGCCAGCAGCCTAGACACTAACTATGGCTACACCTTC.

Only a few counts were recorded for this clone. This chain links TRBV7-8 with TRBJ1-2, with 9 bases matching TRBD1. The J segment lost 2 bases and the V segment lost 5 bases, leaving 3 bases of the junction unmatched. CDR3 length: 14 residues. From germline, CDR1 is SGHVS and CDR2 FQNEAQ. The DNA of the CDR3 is TGTGCCAGCAGCCCCGGACAGGGGAACTATGGCTACACCTTC. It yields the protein CASSPGQGNYGYTF.

CDR3 DNA sequence: TGTGCCAGTAGCTTTCGATTAGGGCCACTCCGCTACACCTTC. Protein sequence: CASSFRLGPLRYTF. V usage is TRBV19 and J usage is TRBJ1-2; no reliable D call. Germline-derived CDR1 and CDR2 are LNHDA and SQIVND (reference sequence). This CDR3 has 14 amino acids. V was shortened by 6 bases and J by 9 bases, with 20 bases between the two germline ends.

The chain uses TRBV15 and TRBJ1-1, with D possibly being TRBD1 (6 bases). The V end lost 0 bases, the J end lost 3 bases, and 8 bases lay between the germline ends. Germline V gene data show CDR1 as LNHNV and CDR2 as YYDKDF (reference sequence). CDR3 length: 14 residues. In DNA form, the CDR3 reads TGTGCCACCAGCAGAGACAGGGGAGACACTGAAGCTTTCTTT. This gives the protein CATSRDRGDTEAFF.

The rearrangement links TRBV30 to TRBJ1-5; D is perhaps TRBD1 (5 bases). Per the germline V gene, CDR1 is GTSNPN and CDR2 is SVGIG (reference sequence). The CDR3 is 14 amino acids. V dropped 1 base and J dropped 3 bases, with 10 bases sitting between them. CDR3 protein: CAWSGGTLNQPQHF. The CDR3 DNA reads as TGTGCCTGGAGTGGTGGGACCCTCAATCAGCCCCAGCATTTT.

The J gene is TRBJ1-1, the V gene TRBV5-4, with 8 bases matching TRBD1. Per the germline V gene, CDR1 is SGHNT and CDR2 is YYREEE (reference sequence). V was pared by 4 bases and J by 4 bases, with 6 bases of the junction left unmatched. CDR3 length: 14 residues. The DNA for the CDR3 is TGTGCCAGCAGCGAGGACAGGGTGGGCACTGAAGCTTTCTTT. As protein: CASSEDRVGTEAFF.

Here the CDR3 DNA reads TGTGCCAGCAAGTTCCGCGGGACTAGCGGGGGGTACTCCTACAATGAGCAGTTCTTC. Translating it yields CASKFRGTSGGYSYNEQFF. The V call is TRBV7-2, the J call TRBJ2-1; 15 nucleotides align to TRBD2. Germline CDR1 SGHTA, CDR2 FQGNSA. Losses at the gene ends were 7 bases for V and 0 bases for J; bases not matched to a gene: 10. The CDR3 length is 19 residues.

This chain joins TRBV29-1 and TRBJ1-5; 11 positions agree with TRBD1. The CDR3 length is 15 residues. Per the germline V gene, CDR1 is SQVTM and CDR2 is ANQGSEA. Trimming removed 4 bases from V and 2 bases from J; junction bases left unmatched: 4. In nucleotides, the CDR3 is TGCAGCGTTGTGGGGACAGGGGGGGGCAATCAGCCCCAGCATTTT. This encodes CSVVGTGGGNQPQHF.

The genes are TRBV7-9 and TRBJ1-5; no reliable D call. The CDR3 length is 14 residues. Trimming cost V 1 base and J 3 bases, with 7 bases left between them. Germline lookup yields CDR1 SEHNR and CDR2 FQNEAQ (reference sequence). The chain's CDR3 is CASSLDGINQPQHF. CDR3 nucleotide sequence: TGTGCCAGCAGCTTAGACGGTATCAATCAGCCCCAGCATTTT.

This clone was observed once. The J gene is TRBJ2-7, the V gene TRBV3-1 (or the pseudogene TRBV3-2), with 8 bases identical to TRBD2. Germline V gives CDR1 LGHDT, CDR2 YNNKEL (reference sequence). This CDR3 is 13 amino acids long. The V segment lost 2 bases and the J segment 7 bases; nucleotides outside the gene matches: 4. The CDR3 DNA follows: TGTGCCAGCAGCCAATCTCGGGAGGGAGAGCAGTACTTC. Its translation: CASSQSREGEQYF.

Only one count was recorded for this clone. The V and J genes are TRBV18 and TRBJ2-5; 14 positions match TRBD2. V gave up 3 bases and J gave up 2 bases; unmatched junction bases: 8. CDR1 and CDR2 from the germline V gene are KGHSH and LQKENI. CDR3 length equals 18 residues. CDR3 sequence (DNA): TGTGCCAGCTCACCGAGACTAGCGGGGGGGCGAACGCAAGAGACCCAGTACTTC. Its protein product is CASSPRLAGGRTQETQYF.

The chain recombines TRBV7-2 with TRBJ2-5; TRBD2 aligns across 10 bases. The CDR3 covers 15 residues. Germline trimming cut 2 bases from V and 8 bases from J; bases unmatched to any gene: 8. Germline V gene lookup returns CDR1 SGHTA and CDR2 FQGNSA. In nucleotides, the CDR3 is TGTGCCAGCAGCTTATCAGCGGGGGGGCCTACTACCCAGTACTTC. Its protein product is CASSLSAGGPTTQYF.

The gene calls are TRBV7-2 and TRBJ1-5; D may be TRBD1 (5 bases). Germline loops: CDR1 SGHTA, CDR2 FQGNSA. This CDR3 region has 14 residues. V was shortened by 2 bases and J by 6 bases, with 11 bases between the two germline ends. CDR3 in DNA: TGTGCCAGCAGCTTATCAGGGTGGGTTCAGCCCCAGCATTTT. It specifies CASSLSGWVQPQHF. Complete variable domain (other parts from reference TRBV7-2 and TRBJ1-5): GAGVSQSPSNKVTEKGKDVELRCDPISGHTALYWYRQSLGQGLEFLIYFQGNSAPDKSGLPSDRFSAERTGGSVSTLTIQRTQQEDSAVYLCASSLSGWVQPQHFGDGTRLSIL.

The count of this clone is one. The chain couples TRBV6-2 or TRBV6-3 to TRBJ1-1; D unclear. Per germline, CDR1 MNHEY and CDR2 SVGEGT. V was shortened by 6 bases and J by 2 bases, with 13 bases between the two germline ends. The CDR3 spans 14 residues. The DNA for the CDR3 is TGTGCCAGCAGCCCAGTGTGGATCAACACTGAAGCTTTCTTT. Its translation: CASSPVWINTEAFF.

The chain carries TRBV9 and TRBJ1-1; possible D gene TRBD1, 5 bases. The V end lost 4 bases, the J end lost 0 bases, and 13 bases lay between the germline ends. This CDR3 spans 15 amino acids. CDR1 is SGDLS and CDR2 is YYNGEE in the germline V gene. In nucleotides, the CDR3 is TGTGCCAGCAGCCCAGACCAGGGATTGAACACTGAAGCTTTCTTT. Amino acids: CASSPDQGLNTEAFF.

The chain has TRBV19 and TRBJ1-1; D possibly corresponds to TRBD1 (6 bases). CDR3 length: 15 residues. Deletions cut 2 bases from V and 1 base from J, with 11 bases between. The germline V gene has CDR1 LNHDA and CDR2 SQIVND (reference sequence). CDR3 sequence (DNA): TGTGCCAGTAGTATACAGGGGAGGGGGAACACTGAAGCTTTCTTT. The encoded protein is CASSIQGRGNTEAFF.

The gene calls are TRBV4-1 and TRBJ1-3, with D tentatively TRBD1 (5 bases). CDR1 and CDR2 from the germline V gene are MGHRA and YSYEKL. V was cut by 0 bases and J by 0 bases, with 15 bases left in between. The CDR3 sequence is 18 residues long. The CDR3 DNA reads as TGCGCCAGCAGCCAAGACTTTCCGGGACTTCACTCTGGAAACACCATATATTTT. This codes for CASSQDFPGLHSGNTIYF.

The CDR3 protein is CASSFRGAGNTIYF. The CDR3 DNA reads as TGTGCCAGCAGTTTCCGAGGGGCTGGAAACACCATATATTTT. V is TRBV27 and J is TRBJ1-3; D perhaps matches TRBD1 (5 bases). V lost 3 bases to trimming and J lost 2 bases, with 8 bases between them. Germline loops: CDR1 MNHEY, CDR2 SMNVEV (reference sequence). The CDR3 has 14 amino acids.

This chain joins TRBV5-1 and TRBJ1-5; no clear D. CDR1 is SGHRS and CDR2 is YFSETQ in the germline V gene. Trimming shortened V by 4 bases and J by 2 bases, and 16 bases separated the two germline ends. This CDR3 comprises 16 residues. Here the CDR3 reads CASSLDGGQGNQPQHF. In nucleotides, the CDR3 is TGCGCCAGCAGCCTGGATGGCGGGCAGGGCAATCAGCCCCAGCATTTT.

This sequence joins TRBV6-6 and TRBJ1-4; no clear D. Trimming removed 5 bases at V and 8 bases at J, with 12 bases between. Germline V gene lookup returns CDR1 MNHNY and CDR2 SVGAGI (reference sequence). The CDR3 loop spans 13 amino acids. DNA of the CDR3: TGTGCCAGCAGTAACCAAGCGAGGGAAAAACTGTTTTTT. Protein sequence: CASSNQAREKLFF.

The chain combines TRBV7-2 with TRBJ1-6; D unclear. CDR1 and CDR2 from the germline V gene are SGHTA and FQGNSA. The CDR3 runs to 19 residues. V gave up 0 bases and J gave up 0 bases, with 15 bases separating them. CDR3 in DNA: TGTGCCAGCAGCTTAGCCCCGCGTGCCGTCGACTCCTATAATTCACCCCTCCACTTT. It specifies CASSLAPRAVDSYNSPLHF.

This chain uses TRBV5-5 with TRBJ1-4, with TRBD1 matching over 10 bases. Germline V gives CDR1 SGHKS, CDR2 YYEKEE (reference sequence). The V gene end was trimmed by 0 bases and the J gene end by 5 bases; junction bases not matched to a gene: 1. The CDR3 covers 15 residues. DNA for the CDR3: TGTGCCAGCAGCTTGGCGGGACAGGGGAATGAAAAACTGTTTTTT. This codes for CASSLAGQGNEKLFF.

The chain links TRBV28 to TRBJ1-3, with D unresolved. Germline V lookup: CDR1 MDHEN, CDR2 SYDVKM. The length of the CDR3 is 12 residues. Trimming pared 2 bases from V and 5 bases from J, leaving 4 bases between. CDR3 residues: CASSLGRNTIYF. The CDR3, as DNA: TGTGCCAGCAGTTTAGGGCGAAACACCATATATTTT.